These T cell receptor beta chains were read from a single sample in a study of vaccination and CD4 T cells after COVID-19. These TCRs are of unknown antigen specificity. Each CDR3 protein gets one entry after TCRdb re-called the PCR reads with MiXCR. Seen here are 15,000 or so distinct CDR3 sequences, roughly 52% observed once, and the top ten hold over 6%. Sequencing was performed on CD4+ T cells from blood, cultured in vitro. These receptors were collected from a human donor who had recovered from COVID-19. Each CDR3 is given without its conserved first and last residue. Clone size is stated in some rows and not others, as once, few, many or a class when expanded.

size | J | V | CDR3
. | TRBJ2-5 | TRBV7-8 | ASNSVGQETQY
few | TRBJ2-5 | TRBV11-3 | ASSAWDRGQGETQY
. | TRBJ2-7 | TRBV7-2 | ASSLPSRHYEQY
once | TRBJ1-3 | TRBV10-3 | AIKGSGNTIY
few | TRBJ2-1 | TRBV28 | ASSWRGIFSGVYNEQF
once | TRBJ2-1 | TRBV20-1 | SAQDGSGTNEQF
. | TRBJ2-2 | TRBV12-3/TRBV12-4 | ASSLIARNTGELF
. | TRBJ2-7 | TRBV6-4 | ASRRGRDHPEQY
few | TRBJ2-1 | TRBV20-1 | SASPPSGGNNEQF
. | TRBJ1-5 | TRBV5-4 | ASSYRGAGQPQH
. | TRBJ2-3 | TRBV7-2 | ASSSRLAGADTQY
few | TRBJ1-4 | TRBV10-3 | AISEAGHGEKLF
. | TRBJ2-1 | TRBV27 | ASSFLPSGRTNEQF
few | TRBJ2-3 | TRBV6-1 | ASSAGLDTQY
. | TRBJ2-1 | TRBV6-1 | ASSEIFPGEQF
few | TRBJ2-5 | TRBV18 | ASSGLGGETQY
large | TRBJ2-3 | TRBV7-6 | ASSSGTYTDTQY
once | TRBJ1-2 | TRBV11-2 | ASSLEPGRIYGYT
few | TRBJ1-5 | TRBV27 | ASRLQGANQPQH
. | TRBJ1-5 | TRBV30 | AWSEGQGEVQPQH
. | TRBJ2-7 | TRBV20-1 | SARMIYEQY
. | TRBJ1-1 | TRBV18 | ASSPRHENTEAF
. | TRBJ2-5 | TRBV20-1 | SVLSSRGKETQY
. | TRBJ2-1 | TRBV27 | ASSSPDVYNEQF
. | TRBJ2-7 | TRBV15 | ATSPRLAGDNEQY
. | TRBJ2-5 | TRBV20-1 | SGQARGETQY
. | TRBJ2-3 | TRBV20-1 | SVPDSTDTQY
. | TRBJ2-1 | TRBV12-3/TRBV12-4 | ASSRGSSYNEQF
few | TRBJ1-2 | TRBV10-3 | AISAGEGDGYT
. | TRBJ1-1 | TRBV20-1 | SAIRDWAF
. | TRBJ1-4 | TRBV24-1 | ATSVRTNRGTNEKLF
. | TRBJ1-2 | TRBV25-1 | ASSGTGGYAFYGYT
. | TRBJ1-2 | TRBV6-1 | ASSGRGGYGYT
. | TRBJ1-2 | TRBV20-1 | SARVNIGYT
. | TRBJ2-5 | TRBV24-1 | ATSDPSGDGETQY
. | TRBJ1-5 | TRBV30 | AWSNGGGNQPQH
. | TRBJ2-5 | TRBV18 | ASSPDEETQY
. | TRBJ2-2 | TRBV7-3 | ASSSRQGANTGELF
few | TRBJ1-5 | TRBV2 | ASSFGTDQPQH
once | TRBJ2-5 | TRBV7-9 | ASRATGQETQY
. | TRBJ2-2 | TRBV29-1 | SVEGLAGGPGGELF
. | TRBJ2-5 | TRBV5-4 | ASSLRRQGQETQY
. | TRBJ2-1 | TRBV20-1 | SAPLGGRAYNEQF
. | TRBJ1-2 | TRBV5-1 | ASSLDVMSGPYGYT
. | TRBJ1-4 | TRBV30 | AWSRRYGVSNEKLF